This T cell receptor (beta chain) was identified during a study of T cell responses to AZD1222 COVID-19 vaccine. Libraries were prepared by immunoSEQ multiplex PCR; TCRdb keeps only in-frame clonotypes and omits some of them. The sample has roughly 100,000 clones; around 87% are singletons. Of note for this clone: Its target is unknown.

Study conclusions and caveats: It was only after the peak T cell response that any repertoires were sampled. It was only a handful of AZD1222 recipients who were seropositive at baseline. Spike-specific TCR breadth and depth were elevated following two AZD1222 doses. Dominant at 160-218 and 743-854, vaccine-associated CD4 TCRs also spanned spike.

The material sequenced was peripheral blood, taken on day 0 of AZD1222 vaccination. This TCR came from an adult in good health.

DNA of the CDR3: TGTGCCAGCAGCGCCGGGACTGGATACAATGAGCAGTTCTTC. Protein product: CASSAGTGYNEQFF. This rearrangement joins TRBV7-3 to TRBJ2-1, with D tentatively TRBD2 (6 bases). Trimming took off 5 bases at V and 4 bases at J, with 12 bases between the two ends. Germline V gene data show CDR1 as SGHTA and CDR2 as FQGTGA. The CDR3 runs to 14 residues.